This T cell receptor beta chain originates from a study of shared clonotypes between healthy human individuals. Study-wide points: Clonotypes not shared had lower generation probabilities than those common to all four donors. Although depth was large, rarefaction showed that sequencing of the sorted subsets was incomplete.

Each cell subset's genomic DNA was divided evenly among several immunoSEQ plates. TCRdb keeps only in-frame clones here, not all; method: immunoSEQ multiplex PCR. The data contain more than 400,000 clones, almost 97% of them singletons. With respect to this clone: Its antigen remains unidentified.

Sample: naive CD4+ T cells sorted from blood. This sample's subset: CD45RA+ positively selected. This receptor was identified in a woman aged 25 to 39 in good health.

The CDR3 is CASSLGGGTGNTIYF. As DNA, the CDR3 is TGTGCCAGCAGCCTGGGTGGAGGAACGGGAAACACCATATATTTT. The genes are TRBV7-9 and TRBJ1-3; no clear D gene. Germline V lookup: CDR1 SEHNR, CDR2 FQNEAQ (reference sequence). CDR3 length: 15 amino acids. Trimming took off 5 bases at V and 4 bases at J, with 15 bases between the two ends.